The 30 T cell receptor beta chains reported below all come from one sample, sequenced in a study of cytomegalovirus exposure and HLA in healthy donors. Assay: immunoSEQ multiplex PCR; the TCRdb copy retains only in-frame clones and omits some. Counted here are roughly 250,000 clones, approximately 86% occurring once; the ten biggest clones make up 1% to 1.5%. The sequenced material came from PBMCs. These receptors were taken from a woman aged 25 to 45 in good health and CMV-seropositive.

V gene TRBV5-1 combines with J gene TRBJ1-4; TRBD1 agrees at 7 bases. The V and J ends lost 7 bases and 4 bases, in that order; junction bases with no gene match: 7. This CDR3 region has 14 residues. Germline loops: CDR1 SGHRS, CDR2 YFSETQ. CDR3 bases: TGCGCCAGCGCCATCGGGACAGTTAATGAAAAACTGTTTTTT. It encodes CASAIGTVNEKLFF.

The chain is built from TRBV27 and TRBJ2-5, with D possibly matching TRBD2 (5 bases). The CDR3 loop spans 16 amino acids. Germline loops: CDR1 MNHEY, CDR2 SMNVEV (reference sequence). This chain's CDR3 is CASAAAALYGQETQYF. In DNA form, the CDR3 reads TGTGCTTCTGCCGCAGCGGCCCTATATGGGCAAGAGACCCAGTACTTC.

This clone was observed a single time. The rearrangement links TRBV1 to TRBJ2-5; the table's D call, TRBD2, was not checked against the DNA. TRBV1 has pseudogene status. The length of the CDR3 is 19 residues. The CDR3 reads CTSSQDVRKRVATGETQYF. The CDR3 region has the DNA TGCACCAGCAGCCAAGATGTTAGAAAGAGGGTAGCGACCGGAGAGACCCAGTACTTC.

The gene calls are TRBV4-1 and TRBJ1-2, with TRBD1 identical over 8 bases. V gave up 3 bases and J gave up 8 bases; unmatched junction bases: 8. CDR1 and CDR2 (germline): MGHRA, YSYEKL. The CDR3 has 14 residues. The DNA of the CDR3 is TGCGCCAGCAGCCAGTCAAGACAGGGGTCCGGCTACACCTTC. Amino acid sequence: CASSQSRQGSGYTF.

The V and J genes are TRBV27 and TRBJ1-2, with a possible D match to TRBD1 (6 bases). The CDR3 sequence is 14 residues long. The germline V and J ends were trimmed by 5 bases and 5 bases, with 15 bases remaining between them. CDR1 is MNHEY, CDR2 SMNVEV, per germline (reference sequence). CDR3 sequence reads: CASSPPRDKYGYTF. CDR3 coding DNA: TGTGCCAGCAGTCCCCCCCGGGACAAATATGGCTACACCTTC.

V gene TRBV5-1 combines with J gene TRBJ1-4, with 7 bases fitting TRBD1. The CDR3 consists of 14 residues. Trimming removed 7 bases from V and 5 bases from J; junction bases left unmatched: 8. Germline CDR1 SGHRS, CDR2 YFSETQ. The CDR3 region is CASGLDRANEKLFF. CDR3 sequence (DNA): TGCGCCAGCGGGCTAGACAGGGCGAATGAAAAACTGTTTTTT.

V usage is TRBV18 and J usage is TRBJ1-5, with D unclear. Between the trimmed V and J ends, which lost 3 bases and 0 bases, there was a span of 15 bases. CDR1 KGHSH and CDR2 LQKENI come from the germline V gene. The CDR3 covers 17 residues. The CDR3 loop is CASSPENRNPSNQPQHF. CDR3 in DNA: TGTGCCAGCTCACCGGAAAACAGAAACCCTAGCAATCAGCCCCAGCATTTT.

The V gene is TRBV30, the J gene TRBJ2-1; D is unresolved. The CDR3 is made up of 11 amino acids. V gave up 3 bases and J gave up 12 bases, with 12 bases separating them. Germline assignment: CDR1 GTSNPN and CDR2 SVGIG (reference sequence). This CDR3 is CAWSPNERQFF. For the CDR3, the DNA is TGTGCCTGGAGCCCCAACGAGAGGCAGTTCTTC.

This rearrangement joins TRBV4-1 to TRBJ2-1; D is undetermined. The germline CDR1 and CDR2 sequences are MGHRA and YSYEKL. V lost 0 bases and J lost 7, with 7 bases in between. This CDR3 is built from 13 residues. CDR3 in amino acids: CASSQESGNEQFF. CDR3 DNA sequence: TGCGCCAGCAGCCAAGAATCAGGAAATGAGCAGTTCTTC.

This rearrangement joins TRBV23-1 to TRBJ2-7, with TRBD2 matching over 8 bases. TRBV23-1 is identified as an open reading frame with a role that is uncertain. With V trimmed by 11 bases and J by 2 bases, 8 bases remained unmatched. The CDR3 runs 13 residues. This CDR3 reads CAGSLGRAYEQYF. CDR3 DNA: TGCGCCGGCTCTCTCGGGAGGGCCTACGAGCAGTACTTC.

V gene TRBV5-1 combines with J gene TRBJ2-1; 9 positions agree with TRBD2. The CDR3 covers 16 residues. V was pared by 4 bases and J by 6 bases, with 11 bases of the junction left unmatched. CDR1 is SGHRS and CDR2 is YFSETQ in the germline V gene. The DNA of the CDR3 is TGCGCCAGCAGCCCGCAACCGGGACTAGCAGTCAATGAGCAGTTCTTC. Translated, it gives CASSPQPGLAVNEQFF. Filled out from reference TRBV5-1 and TRBJ2-1, the complete variable domain reads KAGVTQTPRYLIKTRGQQVTLSCSPISGHRSVSWYQQTPGQGLQFLFEYFSETQRNKGNFPGRFSGRQFSNSRSEMNVSTLELGDSALYLCASSPQPGLAVNEQFFGPGTRLTVL.

This chain connects TRBV27 to TRBJ2-3; no definite D call. There are 14 residues in the CDR3. The germline gives CDR1 MNHEY, CDR2 SMNVEV (reference sequence). With 2 bases removed from V and 2 bases from J, the gap between germline ends came to 8 bases. The CDR3 sequence is CASSLSRSTDTQYF. CDR3 in DNA: TGTGCCAGCAGTTTAAGTCGGTCCACAGATACGCAGTATTTT.

The J gene is TRBJ2-1, the V gene TRBV4-1, with TRBD2 matching 7 bases. CDR1 MGHRA and CDR2 YSYEKL come from the germline V gene. The CDR3 is 16 residues long. Trimming removed 1 base from V and 6 bases from J; junction bases left unmatched: 9. Written as DNA, the CDR3 is TGCGCCAGCAGCCAAGTGGGCGGGAGCTCGGTCAATGAGCAGTTCTTC. Residues: CASSQVGGSSVNEQFF.

This clone turned up a few times. V gene TRBV19 combines with J gene TRBJ1-3, with D unresolved. There are 13 residues in the CDR3. The germline V and J ends were trimmed by 3 bases and 4 bases, with 7 bases remaining between them. Germline V gene data show CDR1 as LNHDA and CDR2 as SQIVND (reference sequence). The CDR3 DNA reads as TGTGCCAGTAGTATGGTGGCCGGAAACACCATATATTTT. It yields the protein CASSMVAGNTIYF.

This clone came up once. V usage is TRBV27 and J usage is TRBJ1-2; TRBD1 matches at 7 bases. V gave up 5 bases and J gave up 2 bases; unmatched junction bases: 5. The length of the CDR3 is 14 residues. Germline V gene sequence: CDR1 MNHEY, CDR2 SMNVEV (reference sequence). Here the CDR3 reads CASSPTGVNYGYTF. The CDR3 coding sequence is TGTGCCAGCAGTCCTACAGGGGTAAACTATGGCTACACCTTC.

CDR3 DNA: TGTGCCAGCAGCTTAGCGTCGCGGATTCTTACCTACAATGAGCAGTTCTTC. Protein: CASSLASRILTYNEQFF. The gene calls are TRBV7-8 and TRBJ2-1, with D uncertain. Germline assignment: CDR1 SGHVS and CDR2 FQNEAQ. The length of the CDR3 is 17 residues. The V end lost 0 bases, the J end lost 2 bases, and 14 bases lay between the germline ends.

The chain links TRBV16 to TRBJ2-7; tentatively, D is TRBD1 (5 bases). Germline V lookup: CDR1 KGHSY, CDR2 FQNENV. V was shortened by 0 bases and J by 5 bases, with 17 bases between the two germline ends. The CDR3 runs 16 residues. Here the CDR3 reads CASSQSRGRVVHEQYF. CDR3 DNA: TGTGCCAGCAGCCAATCAAGGGGCAGGGTGGTCCACGAGCAGTACTTC.

This clone was counted once. The chain has TRBV5-1 and TRBJ2-2; 7 positions match TRBD2. Losses at the gene ends were 1 base for V and 2 bases for J; bases not matched to a gene: 2. The CDR3 is made up of 15 amino acids. Germline CDR1 SGHRS, CDR2 YFSETQ. CDR3 sequence (DNA): TGCGCCAGCAGCTTGTCGGGACTAAACACCGGGGAGCTGTTTTTT. Its translation is CASSLSGLNTGELFF.

The chain couples TRBV30 to TRBJ1-2, with D perhaps matching TRBD1 (6 bases). V was clipped by 4 bases and J by 4 bases, with 13 bases between them. Germline lookup yields CDR1 GTSNPN and CDR2 SVGIG (reference sequence). This CDR3 region has 13 residues. The CDR3 sequence is CAWTQGPGYGYTF. In DNA form, the CDR3 reads TGTGCCTGGACGCAGGGGCCGGGCTATGGCTACACCTTC. The variable domain in full, with the rest retrieved from reference TRBV30 and TRBJ1-2, is SQTIHQWPATLVQPVGSPLSLECTVEGTSNPNLYWYRQAAGRGLQLLFYSVGIGQISSEVPQNLSASRPQDRQFILSSKKLLLSDSGFYLCAWTQGPGYGYTFGSGTRLTVV.

The J gene is TRBJ2-2, the V gene TRBV7-9, with TRBD2 identical over 11 bases. CDR3 length equals 18 residues. V shed 6 bases, J shed 3 bases, and the junction held 12 bases outside the gene matches. The germline V gene encodes CDR1 SEHNR and CDR2 FQNEAQ (reference sequence). CDR3 sequence (DNA): TGTGCCAGCAGTTTCAATCCACTAGCGGGAGTTCACACCGGGGAGCTGTTTTTT. It encodes CASSFNPLAGVHTGELFF.

The rearrangement uses TRBV30 and TRBJ1-1; weak D call: TRBD1 (6 bases). The germline V and J ends were trimmed by 1 base and 5 bases, with 14 bases remaining between them. Germline-derived CDR1 and CDR2 are GTSNPN and SVGIG (reference sequence). The CDR3 is 14 amino acids. The CDR3 nucleotides are TGTGCCTGGAGTGCGCTAGGGGGGGGGACTGAAGCTTTCTTT. Protein: CAWSALGGGTEAFF.

The chain recombines TRBV7-9 with TRBJ2-3, with D perhaps TRBD2 (6 bases). Looked up from germline, CDR1 is SEHNR and CDR2 is FQNEAQ (reference sequence). The CDR3 has 15 amino acids. V lost 5 bases, J lost 1 base, and 13 bases lay in between. CDR3 protein: CASSRRGEGTDTQYF. The CDR3 region has the DNA TGTGCCAGCAGCAGGAGAGGGGAGGGCACAGATACGCAGTATTTT.

The rearrangement joins TRBV15 to TRBJ2-7; D is perhaps TRBD1 (5 bases). Trimming cost V 0 bases and J 3 bases, with 12 bases left between them. The CDR3 extends over 15 amino acids. Germline values: CDR1 LNHNV, CDR2 YYDKDF (reference sequence). The CDR3: CATSRDLTESYEQYF. CDR3 DNA sequence: TGTGCCACCAGCAGAGATTTGACAGAGAGCTACGAGCAGTACTTC.

The chain recombines TRBV9 with TRBJ2-2; TRBD1 matches 7 bases. Trimming removed 1 base from V and 1 base from J; junction bases left unmatched: 4. The CDR3 contains 16 residues. Germline V gene lookup returns CDR1 SGDLS and CDR2 YYNGEE. The CDR3: CASSVKGALNTGELFF. CDR3 sequence (DNA): TGTGCCAGCAGCGTAAAGGGGGCACTGAACACCGGGGAGCTGTTTTTT.

The chain carries TRBV4-2 and TRBJ2-2, with 7 bases matching TRBD1. The CDR3 is 15 amino acids. The germline V gene encodes CDR1 LGHNA and CDR2 YNFKEQ. V lost 2 bases to trimming and J lost 0 bases; unmatched junction nucleotides: 0. The CDR3 DNA sequence: TGTGCCAGCAGCCAACAGGGGGCGAACACCGGGGAGCTGTTTTTT. Translating gives CASSQQGANTGELFF.

The V gene is TRBV9, the J gene TRBJ2-2; 7 bases match TRBD1. Germline V CDR1 and CDR2: SGDLS, YYNGEE. The J segment lost 2 bases and the V segment lost 3 bases, leaving 4 bases of the junction unmatched. CDR3 length: 15 amino acids. The DNA for the CDR3 is TGTGCCAGCAGCGACCGGGACAGAAACACCGGGGAGCTGTTTTTT. Translating gives CASSDRDRNTGELFF. The full variable domain, rest sourced from reference TRBV9 and TRBJ2-2, is DSGVTQTPKHLITATGQRVTLRCSPRSGDLSVYWYQQSLDQGLQFLIQYYNGEERAKGNILERFSAQQFPDLHSELNLSSLELGDSALYFCASSDRDRNTGELFFGEGSRLTVL.

The chain has TRBV29-1 and TRBJ1-2; TRBD1 agrees at 9 bases. The J segment lost 8 bases and the V segment lost 5 bases, leaving 12 bases of the junction unmatched. Germline CDR1 and CDR2: SQVTM and ANQGSEA. The CDR3 extends over 14 amino acids. DNA of the CDR3: TGCAGCGTTACTCAGGGACAGGGCATTAACGGCTACACCTTC. Amino acid sequence: CSVTQGQGINGYTF.

The chain uses TRBV4-1 and TRBJ1-3; the match to TRBD1 covers 8 bases. Germline values: CDR1 MGHRA, CDR2 YSYEKL. Losses at the gene ends were 6 bases for V and 3 bases for J; bases not matched to a gene: 7. This CDR3 comprises 15 residues. Here the CDR3 reads CASSLRGRDGNTIYF. CDR3 bases: TGCGCCAGCAGTCTCAGGGGGCGCGATGGAAACACCATATATTTT.

The chain employs TRBV9 and TRBJ2-2; 8 nucleotides align to TRBD2. Germline V gene sequence: CDR1 SGDLS, CDR2 YYNGEE. The CDR3 is 19 residues long. The junction had 12 bases not matched to a gene; V was cut back by 0 bases and J by 2 bases. DNA for the CDR3: TGTGCCAGCAGCGTAGAGGGGGGGCTAGCGGGTACTAACACCGGGGAGCTGTTTTTT. Amino acids: CASSVEGGLAGTNTGELFF.

The rearrangement links TRBV5-6 to TRBJ1-5, with TRBD1 identical over 7 bases. Germline values: CDR1 SGHDT, CDR2 YYEEEE. The ends lost 0 bases at V and 6 bases at J; junction bases unmatched: 6. The CDR3 loop spans 15 amino acids. The CDR3 DNA follows: TGTGCCAGCAGCTTGGACAGGGGAATTGGTCAGCCCCAGCATTTT. This encodes CASSLDRGIGQPQHF.